A selection of T cell receptor beta chains follows, all from one sample in a study of persistence of HIV-infected CD4 T cells. Their cognate antigens are unknown. The data were produced by immunoSEQ multiplex PCR, yet TCRdb's version contains in-frame clones alone and is incomplete. The sample lists 40,000 or so clones, 89% occurring once. This specimen was CD4+ T cells sorted from PBMCs after approximately 19-hour stimulation, taken from a patient who received antiretroviral therapy. These receptors were obtained from an adult man with HIV who was CMV-seropositive. Both conserved end residues are part of each CDR3. The D gene is left open where the match is weak. Clone size is stated in some rows and not others, as once, few, many or a class when expanded.

D gene,clone size,V gene,J gene,CDR3 DNA,CDR3 protein
TRBD1,.,TRBV5-1,TRBJ2-2,TGCGCCAGCAGCTCCCAGGGGGCGAGGAACACCGGGGAGCTGTTTTTT,CASSSQGARNTGELFF
TRBD1,.,TRBV6-2/TRBV6-3,TRBJ2-2,TGTGCCAGCAGTCTACAGGGGGCCACCCGGGAGCTGTTTTTT,CASSLQGATRELFF
TRBD2,.,TRBV7-2,TRBJ2-2,TGTGCCAGCAGCATTCTAGCGGGGGTTAACACCGGGGAGCTGTTTTTT,CASSILAGVNTGELFF
TRBD1,.,TRBV5-8,TRBJ1-4,TGTGCCAGCAGCCCGTCCCGGGACAGGGGCAGTGAAAAACTGTTTTTT,CASSPSRDRGSEKLFF
.,once,TRBV5-5,TRBJ2-2,TGTGCCAGCAGATTCAGGGAAAGGGGGACCGGGGAGCTGTTTTTT,CASRFRERGTGELFF
TRBD1,.,TRBV19,TRBJ1-2,TGTGCCAGTAGTACCCCGGTGGGACAGGGGAATGGCTACACCTTC,CASSTPVGQGNGYTF
.,.,TRBV28,TRBJ1-4,TGTGCCAGCAGTTTATTGGGCACGGCAACTAATGAAAAACTGTTTTTT,CASSLLGTATNEKLFF
TRBD2,once,TRBV19,TRBJ2-1,TGTGCCAGTAGTATTTCGACTAGCGGGGGGGGGCTCTCCTACAATGAGCAGTTCTTC,CASSISTSGGGLSYNEQFF
.,.,TRBV25-1,TRBJ2-7,TGTGCCAGCGCGGTTTTGGGAGAGCAGTACTTC,CASAVLGEQYF
TRBD1,.,TRBV6-1,TRBJ1-6,TGTGCCAGCAGTGATTTGGGATTACGACAGGGGGGATATAATTCACCCCTCCACTTT,CASSDLGLRQGGYNSPLHF
.,.,TRBV10-1,TRBJ2-3,TGCGCCACGCGTAGAGGGGCCACAGATACGCAGTATTTT,CATRRGATDTQYF
TRBD1,.,TRBV18,TRBJ2-3,TGTGCCAGCTCACAACAGGGGGCAGATACGCAGTATTTT,CASSQQGADTQYF
.,.,TRBV2,TRBJ1-5,TGTGCCAGCAGTGGCCCCGGAGGGGCTATTAGTCAGCCCCAGCATTTT,CASSGPGGAISQPQHF
.,.,TRBV27,TRBJ1-5,TGTGCCAGCAGTTTGAGGGGGGCGAATAGCAATCAGCCCCAGCATTTT,CASSLRGANSNQPQHF
.,.,TRBV9,TRBJ2-3,TGTGCCAGCAGCGTCGAGGGTCCCACAGATACGCAGTATTTT,CASSVEGPTDTQYF
.,.,TRBV7-3,TRBJ1-1,TGTGCCAGCAGCAAGGGGGTGAACACTGAAGCTTTCTTT,CASSKGVNTEAFF
.,.,TRBV5-1,TRBJ1-1,TGCGCCAGCAGCGCACTACCTCGGGGAGGGGCCAACACTGAAGCTTTCTTT,CASSALPRGGANTEAFF
.,.,TRBV5-1,TRBJ1-5,TGCGCCAGCAGCTTGGACGGGAGGGGCGAGGGTCAGCCCCAGCATTTT,CASSLDGRGEGQPQHF
.,.,TRBV28,TRBJ1-1,TGTGCCAGCAGACCCACAGGAGTCCGAACACTAGAAGCTTTCTTT,CASRPTGVRTLEAFF
TRBD1,.,TRBV28,TRBJ1-2,TGTGCCAGCAGTTCCCAGGGGGACTCACCAAACTATGGCTACACCTTC,CASSSQGDSPNYGYTF
.,.,TRBV6-5,TRBJ2-3,TGTGCCAGCAGTTTCTCCCAGGGGTTGCGCACAGATACGCAGTATTTT,CASSFSQGLRTDTQYF
TRBD1,.,TRBV6-5,TRBJ1-5,TGTGCCAGCAGAATACAGGGGGTTGGGAATCAGCCCCAGCATTTT,CASRIQGVGNQPQHF
.,.,TRBV7-9,TRBJ1-4,TGTGCCAGCAGCCTCCACGGAGTGAATGAAAAACTGTTTTTT,CASSLHGVNEKLFF
.,.,TRBV5-5,TRBJ1-2,TGTGCCAGCAGCTTGGACAGTTCGAGTCGCTACACCTTC,CASSLDSSSRYTF
TRBD1,once,TRBV6-5,TRBJ1-4,TGTGCCAGCAGCGACAGGGCTCGCGAAAAACTGTTTTTT,CASSDRAREKLFF
.,.,TRBV3-1/TRBV3-2,TRBJ2-4,TGTGCCAGCAGCCAAGGCAGGGCCAAAAACATTCAGTACTTC,CASSQGRAKNIQYF
TRBD1,.,TRBV7-9,TRBJ1-2,TGTGCCAGCAGCCCCGGGGCGCAGGGGGTGAGCTACACCTTC,CASSPGAQGVSYTF
.,once,TRBV3-1/TRBV3-2,TRBJ1-5,TGTGCCAGCAGCTCGTCGAGTTATAGCAATCAGCCCCAGCATTTT,CASSSSSYSNQPQHF
.,.,TRBV5-1,TRBJ2-5,TGCGCCAGCAGCTTAGGATGGGGAGAGACCCAGTACTTC,CASSLGWGETQYF
.,.,TRBV19,TRBJ2-7,TGTGCCAGTAGTATAGCATCGGGAGTCTACGAGCAGTACTTC,CASSIASGVYEQYF
TRBD1,.,TRBV7-2,TRBJ1-5,TGTGCCAGCAGCCCATGGACAGGGCGAGGCCAGCCCCAGCATTTT,CASSPWTGRGQPQHF
.,.,TRBV6-5,TRBJ1-2,TGTGCCAGCAGTCAACAGGGTAACTATGGCTACACCTTC,CASSQQGNYGYTF
.,.,TRBV20-1,TRBJ1-2,TGCAGTGCTAGTCCAGGATTTCTTAACTATGGCTACACCTTC,CSASPGFLNYGYTF
TRBD1,.,TRBV7-9,TRBJ2-2,TGTGCCAGCAGCCCCCTTTTAGAACAGGGGATTTGGCCCGGGGAGCTGTTTTTT,CASSPLLEQGIWPGELFF
.,.,TRBV2,TRBJ1-4,TGTGCCAGCAGTGAAACAGCGGACCGAAATGAAAAACTGTTTTTT,CASSETADRNEKLFF
.,.,TRBV6-6,TRBJ1-1,TGTGCCAGCAGTTCTCCTCCAGGGGACGGCACTGAAGCTTTCTTT,CASSSPPGDGTEAFF
.,.,TRBV3-1/TRBV3-2,TRBJ2-3,TGTGCCAGCAGCCAAGGGGCGGTGGATACGCAGTATTTT,CASSQGAVDTQYF
TRBD1,.,TRBV7-9,TRBJ1-4,TGTGCCAGCAAGGGGGGAACAGGGGGCGAAAAACTGTTTTTT,CASKGGTGGEKLFF
.,.,TRBV18,TRBJ1-5,TGTGCCAGCTCAGACGATTATAGCAATCAGCCCCAGCATTTT,CASSDDYSNQPQHF
.,.,TRBV5-4,TRBJ1-5,TGTGCCAGCAGCTTGGGGGGAAGCAATCAGCCCCAGCATTTT,CASSLGGSNQPQHF
.,few,TRBV19,TRBJ1-1,TGTGCCAGTAGTATACCTCGGACTGAGCGTATGAACACTGAAGCTTTCTTT,CASSIPRTERMNTEAFF
.,few,TRBV12-3/TRBV12-4,TRBJ1-1,TGTGCCAGCAGTTTAAAAGGGGGCACTGAAGCTTTCTTT,CASSLKGGTEAFF
TRBD1,.,TRBV4-2,TRBJ1-2,TGTGCCAGCAGCCAAGATCCGGACAGGGGGAGAAACTATGGCTACACCTTC,CASSQDPDRGRNYGYTF
.,.,TRBV28,TRBJ1-4,TGTGCCAGCAGTTTCAGGGCTGGGACTGAAAAACTGTTTTTT,CASSFRAGTEKLFF